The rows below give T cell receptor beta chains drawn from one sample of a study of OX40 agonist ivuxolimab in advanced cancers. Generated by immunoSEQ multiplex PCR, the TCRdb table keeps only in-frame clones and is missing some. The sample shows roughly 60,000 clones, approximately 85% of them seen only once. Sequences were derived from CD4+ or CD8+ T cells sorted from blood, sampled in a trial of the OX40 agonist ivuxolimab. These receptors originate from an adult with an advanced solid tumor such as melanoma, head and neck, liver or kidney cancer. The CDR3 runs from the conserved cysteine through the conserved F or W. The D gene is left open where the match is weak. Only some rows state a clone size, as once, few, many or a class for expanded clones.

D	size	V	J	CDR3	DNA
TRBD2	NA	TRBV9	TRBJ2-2	CASSVQRGISGELFF	TGTGCCAGCAGCGTCCAGCGGGGTATCTCCGGGGAGCTGTTTTTT
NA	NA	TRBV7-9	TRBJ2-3	CASSKGGKRDTQYF	TGTGCCAGCAGCAAAGGGGGTAAAAGAGATACGCAGTATTTT
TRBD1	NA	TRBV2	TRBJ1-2	CASSSTGTGLGGYTF	TGTGCCAGCTCATCGACCGGGACAGGGTTAGGGGGCTACACCTTC
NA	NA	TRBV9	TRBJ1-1	CASSADFLEDTEAFF	TGTGCCAGCAGCGCCGACTTCTTGGAGGACACTGAAGCTTTCTTT
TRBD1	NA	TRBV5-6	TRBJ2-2	CASSLTGGDLIGELFF	TGTGCCAGCAGCTTGACAGGGGGCGATTTGATCGGGGAGCTGTTTTTT
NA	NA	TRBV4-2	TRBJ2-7	CASSQPTEYEQYF	TGTGCCAGCAGCCAACCGACAGAGTACGAGCAGTACTTC
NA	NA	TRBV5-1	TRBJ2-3	CASSPDSYTDTQYF	TGCGCCAGCAGCCCGGACAGTTACACAGATACGCAGTATTTT
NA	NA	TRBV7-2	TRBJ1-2	CASSLEGVIYYGYTF	TGTGCCAGCAGCTTAGAAGGGGTTATATACTATGGCTACACCTTC
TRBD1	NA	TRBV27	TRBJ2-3	CASSSGQGGDTQYF	TGTGCCAGCAGTTCCGGACAGGGAGGAGATACGCAGTATTTT
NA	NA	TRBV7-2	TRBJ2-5	CASSLAGETQYF	TGTGCCAGCAGCTTAGCGGGGGAGACCCAGTACTTC
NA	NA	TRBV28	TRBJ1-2	CASRLSGTRGSLYGYTF	TGTGCCAGCCGATTATCTGGGACGAGGGGAAGTCTCTATGGCTACACCTTC
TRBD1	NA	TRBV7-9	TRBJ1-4	CASGNRGRIEKLFF	TGTGCCAGCGGAAACAGGGGGCGGATTGAAAAACTGTTTTTT
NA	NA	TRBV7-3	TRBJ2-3	CASSPDTDTQYF	TGTGCCAGCAGCCCAGACACAGATACGCAGTATTTT
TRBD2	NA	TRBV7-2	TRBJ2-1	CASSFSGGYNEQFF	TGTGCCAGCAGCTTTTCGGGGGGATACAATGAGCAGTTCTTC
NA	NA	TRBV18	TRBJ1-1	CASSPFSRENTEAFF	TGTGCCAGCTCACCATTCAGCCGGGAGAACACTGAAGCTTTCTTT
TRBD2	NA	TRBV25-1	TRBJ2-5	CASSGTSGVETQYF	TGTGCCAGCAGTGGGACTAGCGGGGTCGAGACCCAGTACTTC
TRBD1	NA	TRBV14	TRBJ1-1	CASSPNRGIRTFF	TGTGCCAGCAGCCCTAACAGGGGTATTAGAACTTTCTTT
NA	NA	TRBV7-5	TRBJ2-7	CASSLDSASYEQYF	TGTGCCAGCAGCTTGGACAGCGCTTCCTACGAGCAGTACTTC
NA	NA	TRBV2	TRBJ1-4	CASTGGANEKLFF	TGTGCCAGCACTGGGGGCGCCAATGAAAAACTGTTTTTT
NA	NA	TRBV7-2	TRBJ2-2	CASSFPSRDLNTGELFF	TGTGCCAGCAGCTTTCCGAGCCGGGACTTGAACACCGGGGAGCTGTTTTTT
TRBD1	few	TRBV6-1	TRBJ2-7	CASSQGVYSYEQYF	TGTGCCAGCAGTCAGGGGGTCTACTCCTACGAGCAGTACTTC
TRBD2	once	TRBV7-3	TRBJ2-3	CASSLNSGGSTDTQYF	TGTGCCAGCAGCTTAAATAGCGGGGGTAGCACAGATACGCAGTATTTT
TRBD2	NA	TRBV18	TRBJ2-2	CASSPRGGAEAGELFF	TGTGCCAGCTCACCACGCGGGGGGGCCGAGGCCGGGGAGCTGTTTTTT
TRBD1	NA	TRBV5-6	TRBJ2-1	CASSLQGARNYNEQFF	TGTGCCAGCAGCTTACAGGGGGCGCGTAACTACAATGAGCAGTTCTTC
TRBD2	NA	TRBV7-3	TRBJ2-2	CASSSYGTSGPGELFF	TGTGCCAGCAGCTCCTACGGGACTAGCGGGCCCGGGGAGCTGTTTTTT
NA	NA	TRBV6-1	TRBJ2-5	CASERGTAETQYF	TGTGCCAGCGAACGAGGGACGGCGGAGACCCAGTACTTC
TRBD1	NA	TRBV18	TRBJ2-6	CASSPPGQGAGGANVLTF	TGTGCCAGCTCACCCCCGGGACAGGGGGCCGGAGGGGCCAACGTCCTGACTTTC
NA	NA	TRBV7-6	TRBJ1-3	CASSPDRAGNTIYF	TGTGCCAGCAGCCCAGATCGTGCTGGAAACACCATATATTTT
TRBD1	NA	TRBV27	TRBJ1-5	CASSLSLDRVNQPQHF	TGTGCCAGCAGTCTATCATTGGACAGGGTGAATCAGCCCCAGCATTTT
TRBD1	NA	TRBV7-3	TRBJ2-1	CASRSTGGSRQFF	TGTGCCAGCAGGTCGACAGGGGGAAGTCGGCAGTTCTTC
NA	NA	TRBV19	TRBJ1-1	CASSIQGRGGEAEAFF	TGTGCCAGTAGTATCCAAGGGAGAGGTGGGGAGGCTGAAGCTTTCTTT
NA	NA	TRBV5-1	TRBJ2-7	CASSLYLGIGEQYF	TGCGCCAGCAGCTTGTATCTGGGAATCGGCGAGCAGTACTTC
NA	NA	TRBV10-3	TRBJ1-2	CATGAPGANYGYTF	TGTGCCACAGGGGCACCGGGAGCTAACTATGGCTACACCTTC
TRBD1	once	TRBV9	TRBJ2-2	CASSVGFYRGRTGELFF	TGTGCCAGCAGCGTAGGCTTCTACAGGGGTAGGACCGGGGAGCTGTTTTTT
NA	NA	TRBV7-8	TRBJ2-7	CASSLREVQEPYEQYF	TGTGCCAGCAGCTTACGGGAAGTACAAGAGCCCTACGAGCAGTACTTC
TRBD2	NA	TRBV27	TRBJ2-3	CASSPLRRGLLLLSTDTQYF	TGTGCCAGCAGCCCCTTGAGGCGGGGACTATTGTTGCTTAGCACAGATACGCAGTATTTT
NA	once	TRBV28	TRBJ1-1	CASSGAGILNTEAFF	TGTGCCAGCAGTGGCGCCGGGATCCTGAACACTGAAGCTTTCTTT
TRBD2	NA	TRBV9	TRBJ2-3	CASSLGTSGGAGDTQYF	TGTGCCAGCAGCCTAGGGACTAGCGGGGGGGCGGGAGATACGCAGTATTTT
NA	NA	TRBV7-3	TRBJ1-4	CASSLNAGEKLFF	TGTGCCAGCAGCTTAAACGCAGGGGAAAAACTGTTTTTT
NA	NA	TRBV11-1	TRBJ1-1	CASSLNGPLNTEAFF	TGTGCCAGCAGCTTGAACGGACCCTTAAACACTGAAGCTTTCTTT
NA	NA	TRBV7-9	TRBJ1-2	CASSLEGVGDYGYTF	TGTGCCAGCAGCTTAGAGGGGGTCGGAGACTATGGCTACACCTTC
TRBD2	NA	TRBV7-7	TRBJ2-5	CASSSGSGGQETQYF	TGTGCTAGCAGCTCCGGGAGCGGGGGCCAAGAGACCCAGTACTTC
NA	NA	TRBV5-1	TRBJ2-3	CASSLGQEADTQYF	TGCGCCAGCAGCTTGGGACAGGAGGCAGATACGCAGTATTTT
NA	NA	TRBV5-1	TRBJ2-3	CASSWGESTDTQYF	TGCGCCAGCAGCTGGGGGGAGAGCACAGATACGCAGTATTTT